Here is one TCR beta chain with its context. The CDR3 runs 15 residues. The V end lost 5 bases, the J end lost 3 bases, and 14 bases lay between the germline ends. The germline gives CDR1 SGHTA, CDR2 FQGNSA. The table came from immunoSEQ multiplex PCR; TCRdb's copy has only in-frame clones and leaves some out. This sample has approximately 180,000 clones; approximately 83% occur once, and the top ten carry 3.3%. This specimen belongs to a study of blood T cell repertoires in COVID-19. Study-level background: The origin of the acute and convalescent COVID-19 samples was the United States, Italy and Spain.

What was sequenced was peripheral blood. The chain employs TRBV7-2 and TRBJ2-4, with D possibly matching TRBD2 (7 bases). This TCR derives from a man aged 60 to 75 with acute or convalescent COVID-19. CDR3 protein: CASSQMRGGKNIQYF. The CDR3, as DNA: TGTGCCAGCAGCCAAATGAGGGGGGGCAAAAACATTCAGTACTTC.